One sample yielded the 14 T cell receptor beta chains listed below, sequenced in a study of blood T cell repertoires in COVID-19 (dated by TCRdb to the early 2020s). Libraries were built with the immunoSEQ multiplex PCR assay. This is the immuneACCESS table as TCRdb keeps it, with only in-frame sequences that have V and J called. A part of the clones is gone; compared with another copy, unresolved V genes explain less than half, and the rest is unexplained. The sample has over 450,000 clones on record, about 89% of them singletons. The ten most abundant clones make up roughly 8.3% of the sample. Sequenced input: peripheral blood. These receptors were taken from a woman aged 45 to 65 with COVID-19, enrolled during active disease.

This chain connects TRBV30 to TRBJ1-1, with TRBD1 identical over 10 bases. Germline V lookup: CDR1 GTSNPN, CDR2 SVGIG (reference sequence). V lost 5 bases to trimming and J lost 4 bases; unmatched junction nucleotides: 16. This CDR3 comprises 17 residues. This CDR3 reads CAWVRRDRGLGSTEAFF. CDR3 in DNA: TGTGCCTGGGTTCGCCGGGACAGGGGCCTTGGTAGCACTGAAGCTTTCTTT. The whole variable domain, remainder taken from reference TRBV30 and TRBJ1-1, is SQTIHQWPATLVQPVGSPLSLECTVEGTSNPNLYWYRQAAGRGLQLLFYSVGIGQISSEVPQNLSASRPQDRQFILSSKKLLLSDSGFYLCAWVRRDRGLGSTEAFFGQGTRLTVV.

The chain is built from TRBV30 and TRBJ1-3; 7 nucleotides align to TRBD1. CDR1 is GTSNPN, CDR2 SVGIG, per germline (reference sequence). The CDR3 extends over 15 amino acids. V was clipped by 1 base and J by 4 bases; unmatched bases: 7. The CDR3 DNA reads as TGTGCCTGGAGTGGGGACAGCCGGGGAGGAAACACCATATATTTT. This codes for CAWSGDSRGGNTIYF. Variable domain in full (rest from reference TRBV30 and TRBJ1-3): SQTIHQWPATLVQPVGSPLSLECTVEGTSNPNLYWYRQAAGRGLQLLFYSVGIGQISSEVPQNLSASRPQDRQFILSSKKLLLSDSGFYLCAWSGDSRGGNTIYFGEGSWLTVV.

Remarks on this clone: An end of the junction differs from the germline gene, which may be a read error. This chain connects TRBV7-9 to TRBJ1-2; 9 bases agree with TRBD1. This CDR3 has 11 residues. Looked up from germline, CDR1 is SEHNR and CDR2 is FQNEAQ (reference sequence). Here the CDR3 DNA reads TGTGCCAGCAGCTCCGGGACAGGGAAAATCTTC. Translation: CASSSGTGKIF.

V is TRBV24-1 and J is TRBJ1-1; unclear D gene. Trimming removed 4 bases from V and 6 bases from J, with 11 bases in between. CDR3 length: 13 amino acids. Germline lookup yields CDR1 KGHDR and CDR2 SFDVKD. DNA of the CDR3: TGTGCCACCAGTGACGGGAGTTCCCCTGAAGCTTTCTTT. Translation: CATSDGSSPEAFF.

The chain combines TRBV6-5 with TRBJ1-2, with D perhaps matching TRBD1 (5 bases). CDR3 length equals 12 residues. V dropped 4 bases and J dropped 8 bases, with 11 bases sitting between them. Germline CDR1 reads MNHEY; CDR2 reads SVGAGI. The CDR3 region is CASSLRRQGYTF. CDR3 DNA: TGTGCCAGCAGTTTACGTCGACAGGGCTACACCTTC.

CDR3 sequence: CSVGGQGAGQPQHF. CDR3 DNA sequence: TGCAGCGTTGGGGGACAGGGGGCAGGTCAGCCCCAGCATTTT. The chain combines TRBV29-1 with TRBJ1-5, with 12 bases aligning to TRBD1. The trim removed 4 bases at V and 6 bases at J, leaving 4 bases unmatched. The CDR3 is 14 residues long. Germline loops: CDR1 SQVTM, CDR2 ANQGSEA.

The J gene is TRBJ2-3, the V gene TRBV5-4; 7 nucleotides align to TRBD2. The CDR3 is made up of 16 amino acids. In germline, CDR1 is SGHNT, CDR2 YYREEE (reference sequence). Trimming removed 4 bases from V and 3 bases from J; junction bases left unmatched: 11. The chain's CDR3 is CASSPPFAGVTDTQYF. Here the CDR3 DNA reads TGTGCCAGCAGCCCTCCCTTCGCGGGGGTGACAGATACGCAGTATTTT. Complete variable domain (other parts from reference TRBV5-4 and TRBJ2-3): ETGVTQSPTHLIKTRGQQVTLRCSSQSGHNTVSWYQQALGQGPQFIFQYYREEENGRGNFPPRFSGLQFPNYSSELNVNALELDDSALYLCASSPPFAGVTDTQYFGPGTRLTVL.

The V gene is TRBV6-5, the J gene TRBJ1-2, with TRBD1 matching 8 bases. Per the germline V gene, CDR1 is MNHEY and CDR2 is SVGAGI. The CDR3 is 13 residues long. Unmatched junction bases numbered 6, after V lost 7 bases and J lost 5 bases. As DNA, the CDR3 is TGTGCCAGCATGGACAGGGTAGGATATGGCTACACCTTC. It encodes CASMDRVGYGYTF.

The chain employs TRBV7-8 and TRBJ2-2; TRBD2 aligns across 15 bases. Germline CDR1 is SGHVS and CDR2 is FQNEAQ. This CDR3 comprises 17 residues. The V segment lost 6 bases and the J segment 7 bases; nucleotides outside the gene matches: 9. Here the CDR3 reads CASSSGLAGGPGGELFF. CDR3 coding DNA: TGTGCCAGCAGTAGCGGACTAGCGGGGGGGCCCGGCGGGGAGCTGTTTTTT.

The CDR3 spells CASSILMRETQYF. The CDR3 nucleotides are TGTGCCAGTAGTATCTTAATGCGAGAGACCCAGTACTTC. V is TRBV19 and J is TRBJ2-5; D gene unclear. The CDR3 totals 13 residues. The V end lost 3 bases, the J end lost 4 bases, and 9 bases lay between the germline ends. Germline V gives CDR1 LNHDA, CDR2 SQIVND (reference sequence).

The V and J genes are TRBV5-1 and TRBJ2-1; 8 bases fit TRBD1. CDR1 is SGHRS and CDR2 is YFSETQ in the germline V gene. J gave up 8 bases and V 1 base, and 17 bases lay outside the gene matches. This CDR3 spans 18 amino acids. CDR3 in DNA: TGCGCCAGCAGCTTGAGTTCGGTTCCCGGACAGGGAATCTATGAGCAGTTCTTC. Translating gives CASSLSSVPGQGIYEQFF.

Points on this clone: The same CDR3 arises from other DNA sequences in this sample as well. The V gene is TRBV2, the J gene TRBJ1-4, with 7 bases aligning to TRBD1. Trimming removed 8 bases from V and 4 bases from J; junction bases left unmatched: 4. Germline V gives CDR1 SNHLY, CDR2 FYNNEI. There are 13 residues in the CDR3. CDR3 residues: CASHRGLNEKLFF. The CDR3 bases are TGTGCCAGCCACAGGGGTCTTAATGAAAAACTGTTTTTT.

The CDR3 reads CASTPGATNEKLFF. The CDR3 DNA reads TGTGCCAGCACCCCGGGTGCAACTAATGAAAAACTGTTTTTT. The rearrangement joins TRBV9 to TRBJ1-4; D gene unclear. V shed 6 bases and J shed 0 bases, with 9 bases lying between them. CDR1 is SGDLS, CDR2 YYNGEE, per germline. The CDR3 length is 14 residues. The full variable domain, rest sourced from reference TRBV9 and TRBJ1-4, is DSGVTQTPKHLITATGQRVTLRCSPRSGDLSVYWYQQSLDQGLQFLIQYYNGEERAKGNILERFSAQQFPDLHSELNLSSLELGDSALYFCASTPGATNEKLFFGSGTQLSVL.

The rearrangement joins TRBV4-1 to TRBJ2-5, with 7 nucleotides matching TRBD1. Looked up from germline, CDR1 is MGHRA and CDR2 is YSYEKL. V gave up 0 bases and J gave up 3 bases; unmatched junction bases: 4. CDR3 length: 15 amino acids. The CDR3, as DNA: TGCGCCAGCAGCCAAGACGAAGACAGGGAAGAGACCCAGTACTTC. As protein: CASSQDEDREETQYF.